One sample yielded the 32 T cell receptor beta chains listed below, sequenced in a study of blood T cell repertoires in COVID-19. Repertoires were generated with immunoSEQ multiplex PCR, while TCRdb's copy carries only in-frame clones and drops some. In the table there are more than 150,000 clones, around nine tenths of which are singletons. Sequences were obtained from peripheral blood. The receptors come from a woman between 65 and 79 years old with COVID-19, enrolled during active disease.

This clone was observed once. The chain uses TRBV18 and TRBJ2-1; possibly TRBD2 for D (5 bases). This CDR3 contains 17 residues. Germline V CDR1 and CDR2: KGHSH, LQKENI. Between the trimmed V and J ends, which lost 2 bases and 2 bases, there was a span of 16 bases. DNA for the CDR3: TGTGCCAGCTCACCAAGCCTAGCTAAGTACGCCTACAATGAGCAGTTCTTC. Protein sequence: CASSPSLAKYAYNEQFF.

The chain recombines TRBV24-1 with TRBJ1-5; 10 nucleotides agree with TRBD1. After removal of 5 bases from V and 3 bases from J, the junction contained 3 bases not matched to a gene. The CDR3 consists of 15 residues. The germline gives CDR1 KGHDR, CDR2 SFDVKD. The CDR3 sequence: CATSGQGANNQPQHF. In nucleotides, the CDR3 is TGTGCCACCAGTGGACAGGGGGCGAACAATCAGCCCCAGCATTTT.

The chain recombines TRBV2 with TRBJ1-2; D not certain. CDR1 is SNHLY and CDR2 is FYNNEI in the germline V gene. V was shortened by 8 bases and J by 3 bases, with 16 bases between the two germline ends. This CDR3 is 14 amino acids long. CDR3 region: CASFQEDYYYGYTF. CDR3 nucleotide sequence: TGTGCCAGCTTCCAGGAGGACTATTACTATGGCTACACCTTC.

The rearrangement uses TRBV27 and TRBJ2-1; maybe TRBD1 (5 bases). Trimming cost V 6 bases and J 3 bases, with 15 bases left between them. Germline loops: CDR1 MNHEY, CDR2 SMNVEV (reference sequence). This CDR3 has 15 residues. This chain's CDR3 is CASSLQGNLYNEQFF. The CDR3 DNA is TGTGCCAGCAGCCTTCAGGGCAACCTCTACAATGAGCAGTTCTTC.

The chain joins TRBV4-1 to TRBJ1-2, with D possibly being TRBD1 (6 bases). This CDR3 is 14 amino acids long. V lost 2 bases and J lost 2, with 9 bases in between. Germline values: CDR1 MGHRA, CDR2 YSYEKL. For the CDR3, the DNA is TGCGCCAGCAGCCAACCAGGGGACAACTATGGCTACACCTTC. This codes for CASSQPGDNYGYTF.

The table lists this clone with a count of one. This chain connects TRBV6-2 or TRBV6-3 to TRBJ2-3; D call uncertain. Germline CDR1 reads MNHEY; CDR2 reads SVGEGT. Trimming removed 6 bases from V and 2 bases from J, with 6 bases in between. The CDR3 covers 12 residues. In DNA, the CDR3 is TGTGCCAGCAGCCAAGCCACAGATACGCAGTATTTT. Protein: CASSQATDTQYF.

The chain uses TRBV7-9 and TRBJ2-7; 10 nucleotides agree with TRBD1. The germline V gene encodes CDR1 SEHNR and CDR2 FQNEAQ (reference sequence). V shed 2 bases, J shed 2 bases, and the junction held 3 bases outside the gene matches. The CDR3 is 15 amino acids. CDR3 nucleotide sequence: TGTGCCAGCAGCTTACCGGGACAGGGGACCTACGAGCAGTACTTC. This sequence encodes CASSLPGQGTYEQYF.

This rearrangement joins TRBV28 to TRBJ1-2; D uncertain. The CDR3 is 16 amino acids. Trimming left V 3 bases short and J 1 base short, with 15 bases between. CDR1 and CDR2 (germline): MDHEN, SYDVKM. The CDR3 nucleotides are TGTGCCAGCAGTTTTGGGCTCAGGCAGGTTAACTATGGCTACACCTTC. Translating gives CASSFGLRQVNYGYTF.

With regard to this clone: The same CDR3 arises from other DNA sequences in this sample as well. The chain carries TRBV7-3 and TRBJ2-2; possibly TRBD1 for D (6 bases). With 9 bases removed from V and 1 base from J, the gap between germline ends came to 12 bases. The CDR3 is 14 residues long. Germline V lookup: CDR1 SGHTA, CDR2 FQGTGA. The CDR3 loop reads CASSQQGNTGELFF. For the CDR3, the DNA is TGTGCCAGTTCTCAACAGGGGAACACCGGGGAGCTGTTTTTT.

The chain uses TRBV30 and TRBJ1-1; D might be TRBD1 (5 bases). The CDR3 runs to 17 residues. In germline, CDR1 is GTSNPN, CDR2 SVGIG (reference sequence). The CDR3 DNA reads TGTGACAGGATACACCTTATAATTCCGACACCTCAGGCACAAGCTTTCTTT. Amino acids: CDRIHLIIPTPQAQAFF.

CDR3 in amino acids: CASSSGVEQYF. The CDR3 coding sequence is TGTGCCAGCAGCTCAGGGGTGGAGCAGTACTTC. This chain uses TRBV7-6 with TRBJ2-7; D is perhaps TRBD1 (6 bases). The CDR3 is 11 residues long. CDR1 and CDR2 from the germline V gene are SGHVS and FNYEAQ. Trimming took 4 bases from V and 7 from J, leaving 8 bases between them.

The rearrangement links TRBV6-2 or TRBV6-3 to TRBJ2-7; 8 bases match TRBD1. After removal of 4 bases from V and 2 bases from J, the junction contained 7 bases not matched to a gene. From germline, CDR1 is MNHEY and CDR2 SVGEGT. This CDR3 is 15 amino acids long. CDR3 nucleotide sequence: TGTGCCAGCAGTTCGTCGGGACAGGCCCCCTACGAGCAGTACTTC. This gives the protein CASSSSGQAPYEQYF.

The genes are TRBV6-2 or TRBV6-3 and TRBJ1-5; 7 nucleotides align to TRBD1. The CDR3 covers 13 residues. Looked up from germline, CDR1 is MNHEY and CDR2 is SVGEGT. V was pared by 5 bases and J by 6 bases, with 4 bases of the junction left unmatched. The CDR3 DNA is TGTGCCAGCAGTGACAGGGTTGCTCAGCCCCAGCATTTT. As protein: CASSDRVAQPQHF.

This clone appeared once. The chain links TRBV30 to TRBJ2-7; the match to TRBD2 covers 9 bases. The CDR3 covers 13 residues. Germline assignment: CDR1 GTSNPN and CDR2 SVGIG (reference sequence). This CDR3 is CARNSGSSYEQYF. For the CDR3, the DNA is TGTGCTCGAAATAGCGGGAGCTCCTACGAGCAGTACTTC.

The chain combines TRBV5-1 with TRBJ2-5; possibly TRBD2 for D (5 bases). This CDR3 comprises 16 residues. CDR1 is SGHRS and CDR2 is YFSETQ in the germline V gene. Trimming left V 0 bases short and J 1 base short, with 13 bases between. CDR3 amino acids: CASSLGERLGQETQYF. The CDR3 DNA reads as TGCGCCAGCAGCTTGGGGGAGAGACTGGGCCAAGAGACCCAGTACTTC. Full variable domain (outside the CDR3, taken from reference TRBV5-1 and TRBJ2-5): KAGVTQTPRYLIKTRGQQVTLSCSPISGHRSVSWYQQTPGQGLQFLFEYFSETQRNKGNFPGRFSGRQFSNSRSEMNVSTLELGDSALYLCASSLGERLGQETQYFGPGTRLLVL.

The chain joins TRBV5-5 to TRBJ1-3; 9 nucleotides align to TRBD1. V was clipped by 4 bases and J by 4 bases; unmatched bases: 15. The CDR3 sequence is 18 residues long. The germline V gene encodes CDR1 SGHKS and CDR2 YYEKEE (reference sequence). The CDR3 DNA reads TGTGCCAGCAGCAAAAATCCCCGAACGGGACAGGGCGGAAACACCATATATTTT. Protein sequence: CASSKNPRTGQGGNTIYF.

The chain is built from TRBV7-2 and TRBJ2-7; tentative D call: TRBD2 (6 bases). In germline, CDR1 is SGHTA, CDR2 FQGNSA. The length of the CDR3 is 14 residues. The ends were cut back, 2 bases at V and 4 bases at J, with 12 bases in the middle. In DNA, the CDR3 is TGTGCCAGCAGCTTATCCGGGAGAGTGTACGAGCAGTACTTC. Protein sequence: CASSLSGRVYEQYF. The full variable domain, in which reference TRBV7-2 and TRBJ2-7 provide the parts outside the CDR3, is GAGVSQSPSNKVTEKGKDVELRCDPISGHTALYWYRQSLGQGLEFLIYFQGNSAPDKSGLPSDRFSAERTGGSVSTLTIQRTQQEDSAVYLCASSLSGRVYEQYFGPGTRLTVT.

The genes are TRBV6-5 and TRBJ1-5; D is unresolved. V was trimmed by 7 bases and J by 0 bases, leaving 7 bases between them. Germline loops: CDR1 MNHEY, CDR2 SVGAGI. This CDR3 spans 13 amino acids. DNA for the CDR3: TGTGCCAGCAAAGCCAATAGCAATCAGCCCCAGCATTTT. Its translation: CASKANSNQPQHF.

Here the CDR3 DNA reads TGCAGTGCTATTGACTCCGGGACAGGGCTTGCCTACGAGCAGTACTTC. This translates into CSAIDSGTGLAYEQYF. The chain employs TRBV20-1 and TRBJ2-7; 9 positions match TRBD1. V trimming: 4 bases; J trimming: 2 bases; junction bases outside the gene matches: 12. CDR3 size: 16 residues. From germline, CDR1 is DFQATT and CDR2 SNEGSKA (reference sequence).

The chain carries TRBV20-1 and TRBJ2-3, with 10 bases aligning to TRBD2. This CDR3 contains 15 residues. The junction had 5 bases not matched to a gene; V was cut back by 3 bases and J by 2 bases. Germline V gene data show CDR1 as DFQATT and CDR2 as SNEGSKA (reference sequence). The CDR3 sequence: CSASRTSGNTDTQYF. As DNA, the CDR3 is TGCAGTGCTAGTCGGACTAGCGGAAACACAGATACGCAGTATTTT.

The CDR3 protein is CATSDASGRAPYEQYF. In DNA, the CDR3 is TGTGCCACCAGTGATGCTAGCGGGAGGGCGCCCTACGAGCAGTACTTC. J is TRBJ2-7 and V is TRBV24-1, with 12 bases lining up with TRBD2. Germline V gene sequence: CDR1 KGHDR, CDR2 SFDVKD. This CDR3 region has 16 residues. The ends lost 3 bases at V and 2 bases at J; junction bases unmatched: 4.

The chain joins TRBV6-5 to TRBJ2-7, with D tentatively TRBD1 (6 bases). V was pared by 2 bases and J by 0 bases, with 11 bases between. From germline, CDR1 is MNHEY and CDR2 SVGAGI. The CDR3 contains 15 residues. The CDR3 coding sequence is TGTGCCAGCAGTTACCGGGACACGAGCTCCTACGAGCAGTACTTC. Translation gives CASSYRDTSSYEQYF.

The CDR3 reads CASSSAGANVLTF. The CDR3 nucleotides read TGTGCCAGCAGTTCTGCTGGGGCCAACGTCCTGACTTTC. This chain joins TRBV28 and TRBJ2-6, with D unresolved. Germline values: CDR1 MDHEN, CDR2 SYDVKM. V was clipped by 4 bases and J by 2 bases, with 3 bases between them. The length of the CDR3 is 13 residues.

The V call is TRBV11-3, the J call TRBJ1-2; D is uncertain. The germline V gene has CDR1 SGHNT and CDR2 YENEEA. The CDR3 sequence is 12 residues long. The V end was cut by 3 bases, the J end by 2 bases, with 4 bases between. Here the CDR3 DNA reads TGTGCCAGCAGCTTGGAGAACTATGGCTACACCTTC. Amino acids: CASSLENYGYTF.

This clone is a singleton in its sample. The chain joins TRBV7-8 to TRBJ2-7; 9 bases agree with TRBD2. Germline CDR1 reads SGHVS; CDR2 reads FQNEAQ. This CDR3 contains 15 residues. The junction had 10 bases not matched to a gene; V was cut back by 5 bases and J by 5 bases. The CDR3 spells CASSQRREGRDEQYF. The CDR3 DNA follows: TGTGCCAGCAGCCAACGGCGGGAGGGGAGAGACGAGCAGTACTTC.

Turning to this clone: A junction end diverges from the germline sequence, so it may reflect a read error. The CDR3 DNA follows: TGCAGTGCTAGTGGGGGTGGGACTAGCGGGAGCACCTCCTCCGAGCAGTACTTC. It translates to CSASGGGTSGSTSSEQYF. The chain couples TRBV20-1 to TRBJ2-7; 14 nucleotides agree with TRBD2. The CDR3 spans 18 residues. Germline V gives CDR1 DFQATT, CDR2 SNEGSKA (reference sequence).

This chain connects TRBV19 to TRBJ1-5, with TRBD1 matching over 9 bases. Germline CDR1 reads LNHDA; CDR2 reads SQIVND (reference sequence). V was clipped by 5 bases and J by 3 bases; unmatched bases: 8. The CDR3 runs 16 residues. This chain's CDR3 is CASSRTGEGDNQPQHF. Written as DNA, the CDR3 is TGTGCCAGTAGTCGGACAGGGGAGGGGGACAATCAGCCCCAGCATTTT.

The chain carries TRBV19 and TRBJ1-5; 8 bases match TRBD1. After removal of 4 bases from V and 4 bases from J, the junction contained 6 bases not matched to a gene. Germline V gene lookup returns CDR1 LNHDA and CDR2 SQIVND (reference sequence). CDR3 length: 15 residues. CDR3 nucleotides: TGTGCCAGTAGTACCACCAGACAGGGGAATCAGCCCCAGCATTTT. It translates to CASSTTRQGNQPQHF. The full variable domain, with the rest looked up from reference TRBV19 and TRBJ1-5, is DGGITQSPKYLFRKEGQNVTLSCEQNLNHDAMYWYRQDPGQGLRLIYYSQIVNDFQKGDIAEGYSVSREKKESFPLTVTSAQKNPTAFYLCASSTTRQGNQPQHFGDGTRLSIL.

The V gene is TRBV7-9, the J gene TRBJ2-1, with TRBD1 matching over 8 bases. Germline lookup yields CDR1 SEHNR and CDR2 FQNEAQ (reference sequence). V dropped 1 base and J dropped 10; count of bases not matched to a gene: 6. CDR3 length: 14 residues. CDR3 in amino acids: CASSLDHRGAEQFF. The CDR3 coding sequence is TGTGCCAGCAGCTTAGACCACAGGGGGGCAGAGCAGTTCTTC.

The chain uses TRBV3-1 (or the pseudogene TRBV3-2) and TRBJ2-3; 9 bases line up with TRBD1. Trimming removed 1 base from V and 5 bases from J; junction bases left unmatched: 1. The CDR3 is 14 amino acids. Germline V gives CDR1 LGHDT, CDR2 YNNKEL (reference sequence). CDR3 region: CASSQGQGGDTQYF. CDR3 in DNA: TGTGCCAGCAGCCAAGGACAGGGGGGAGATACGCAGTATTTT.

This chain uses TRBV15 with TRBJ2-5; 8 nucleotides line up with TRBD2. The CDR3 totals 15 residues. Per germline, CDR1 LNHNV and CDR2 YYDKDF (reference sequence). J lost 7 bases, V lost 0 bases, and 7 bases had no gene match. In DNA form, the CDR3 reads TGTGCCACCAGCAGAGATTTCGGGGCGGGGGGGACCCAGTACTTC. It translates to CATSRDFGAGGTQYF. Using reference TRBV15 and TRBJ2-5 for the parts outside the CDR3, the full variable domain is DAMVIQNPRYQVTQFGKPVTLSCSQTLNHNVMYWYQQKSSQAPKLLFHYYDKDFNNEADTPDNFQSRRPNTSFCFLDIRSPGLGDTAMYLCATSRDFGAGGTQYFGPGTRLLVL.

The rearrangement joins TRBV24-1 to TRBJ2-5; D is perhaps TRBD2 (5 bases). The length of the CDR3 is 15 residues. With 4 bases removed from V and 5 bases from J, the gap between germline ends came to 16 bases. Germline lookup yields CDR1 KGHDR and CDR2 SFDVKD. The CDR3 DNA is TGTGCCACCAGTGACGGTCGGACTGGACTTGAGACCCAGTACTTC. Its translation is CATSDGRTGLETQYF.